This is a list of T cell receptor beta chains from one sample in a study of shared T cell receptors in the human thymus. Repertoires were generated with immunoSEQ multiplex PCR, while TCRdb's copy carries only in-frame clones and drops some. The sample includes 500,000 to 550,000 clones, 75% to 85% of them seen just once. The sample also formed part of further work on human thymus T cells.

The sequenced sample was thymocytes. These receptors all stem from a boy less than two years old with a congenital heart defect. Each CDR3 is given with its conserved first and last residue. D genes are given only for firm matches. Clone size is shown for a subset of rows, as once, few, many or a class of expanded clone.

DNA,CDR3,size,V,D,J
TGCGCCAGCAGCCCCGCGGTGGGCTCTGGGGCCAACGTCCTGACTTTC,CASSPAVGSGANVLTF,NA,TRBV5-1,NA,TRBJ2-6
TGTGCCAGCTCACCCGCTTTTAGGACAGGGGAAAAGACCCAGTACTTC,CASSPAFRTGEKTQYF,NA,TRBV18,TRBD1,TRBJ2-5
TGTGCCAGCAGCTTGGGGCGGGTAGGCCAAGAGACCCAGTACTTC,CASSLGRVGQETQYF,few,TRBV5-4,NA,TRBJ2-5
TGTGCCAGCAGGTCTCGAGGGGGGGACTGGTACGAGCAGTACTTC,CASRSRGGDWYEQYF,NA,TRBV6-5,NA,TRBJ2-7
TGCGCCAGCAGCCAACACGCGGGACCTGTCCGGCCTGGAAACACCATATATTTT,CASSQHAGPVRPGNTIYF,NA,TRBV4-1,NA,TRBJ1-3
TGTGCCAGCAGTTCCCTCCAGCGCCACTCCTTCACAGATACGCAGTATTTT,CASSSLQRHSFTDTQYF,NA,TRBV27,NA,TRBJ2-3
TGTGCCAGTAGCAGCGGGACAGGGGTCGAGTGGACTAGCGGGAGGTACTACGAGCAGTACTTC,CASSSGTGVEWTSGRYYEQYF,NA,TRBV19,TRBD2,TRBJ2-7
TGTGCCAGCAGCAAAGCCTTGCGCCAGGGAGGTAAGAGCAATCAGCCCCAGCATTTT,CASSKALRQGGKSNQPQHF,NA,TRBV21-1,NA,TRBJ1-5
TGTGCCAGCAGCCCTGGACAGGGCTCGGACTATGGCTACACCTTC,CASSPGQGSDYGYTF,NA,TRBV7-3,TRBD1,TRBJ1-2
TGTGCCAGCAGTTTGAACGGGACAGGGAGGTCCGGGGAGCTGTTTTTT,CASSLNGTGRSGELFF,few,TRBV28,TRBD1,TRBJ2-2
TGTGCCAGCAGCCAGTGGGGACAGGGGGCTCAGCCCCAGCATTTT,CASSQWGQGAQPQHF,few,TRBV28,TRBD1,TRBJ1-5
TGTGCCAGTAGTATAGTCGGGCCCAGGGGGAAAGGCAATCAGCCCCAGCATTTT,CASSIVGPRGKGNQPQHF,NA,TRBV19,TRBD1,TRBJ1-5
TGTGCCAGCAGCAACCAGGGGGCCTCCTACGAGCAGTACTTC,CASSNQGASYEQYF,NA,TRBV6-6,TRBD1,TRBJ2-7
TGCGCCAGCAGCCAAGACAGGCAGGGGCAGGGTGTGTTTTTT,CASSQDRQGQGVFF,NA,TRBV4-3,NA,TRBJ1-4
TGCGCCAGCACTGAGGGGGGAGGAATAGCCAAAAACATTCAGTACTTC,CASTEGGGIAKNIQYF,once,TRBV10-2,NA,TRBJ2-4
TGCGCCAGCAGCCAAGAGACAACTAACTATGGCTACACCTTC,CASSQETTNYGYTF,NA,TRBV4-1,NA,TRBJ1-2
TGTGCCAGTTCAGGGGGCCGGTACCAAGAGACCCAGTACTTC,CASSGGRYQETQYF,NA,TRBV7-2,TRBD1,TRBJ2-5
TGTGCCAGCAGTGAAAGGCGGCAGGGGGCGGTAGATACGCAGTATTTT,CASSERRQGAVDTQYF,NA,TRBV2,TRBD1,TRBJ2-3
TGTGCCAGTAGTATGAGGGGTGGGACAGGGAATTTCTATGGCTACACCTTC,CASSMRGGTGNFYGYTF,NA,TRBV19,TRBD1,TRBJ1-2
TGTGCCAGCTTGCCCGGGAGGGTCCCCCCCTACAATGAGCAGTTCTTC,CASLPGRVPPYNEQFF,NA,TRBV28,TRBD2,TRBJ2-1
TGTGCCAGCAGTGACTTACAGGGGGCAGGTGGCTACACCTTC,CASSDLQGAGGYTF,NA,TRBV6-4,TRBD1,TRBJ1-2
TGTGCCAGCAGTTTGAGTCGACTAGCGGGAAAGGCCTACAATGAGCAGTTCTTC,CASSLSRLAGKAYNEQFF,few,TRBV27,TRBD2,TRBJ2-1
TGTGCCAGCAGCCAAGTGGGACAGGGCAACGATGAGCAGTTCTTC,CASSQVGQGNDEQFF,once,TRBV14,TRBD1,TRBJ2-1
TGCGCCAGCAGCCCCTCCCCTAGCGGGAGAGCCTACGAGCAGTACTTC,CASSPSPSGRAYEQYF,NA,TRBV4-3,TRBD2,TRBJ2-7
TGTGCCAGCAGCAAGCCGGGAGGGCCCACCTACGAGCAGTACTTC,CASSKPGGPTYEQYF,NA,TRBV11-2,TRBD2,TRBJ2-7
TGCGCCAGCAGCTTGGGGACAGAATCATTCTTC,CASSLGTESFF,NA,TRBV5-1,NA,TRBJ1-2
TGTGCCAGCAGTTCCGGGACTAGCGGGAAAGATGAGCAGTTCTTC,CASSSGTSGKDEQFF,NA,TRBV6-5,TRBD2,TRBJ2-1
TGTGCCAGCAGTCCTTCCCCCCACATCCCGTACTTC,CASSPSPHIPYF,NA,TRBV28,NA,TRBJ2-7
TGTGCCAGCAGCTGCAGACAGGGGTGTGACTATGGCTACACCTTC,CASSCRQGCDYGYTF,NA,TRBV5-6,TRBD1,TRBJ1-2
TGTGCCAGCAGCCCGACTAGCGGGGGCACCGGGGAGCTGTTTTTT,CASSPTSGGTGELFF,NA,TRBV4-2,TRBD2,TRBJ2-2
TGTGCCAGCAGCTTAGATGTGAGTCAGCCCCAGCATTTT,CASSLDVSQPQHF,NA,TRBV11-3,NA,TRBJ1-5
TGTGCAAGTCGCTTAGCGTGGGGACATTTTAGAATGAACACTGAAGCTTTCTTT,CASRLAWGHFRMNTEAFF,once,TRBV12-2,NA,TRBJ1-1
TGCAGCGTCTACGACAGAGGAAACACCATATATTTT,CSVYDRGNTIYF,NA,TRBV29-1,NA,TRBJ1-3
TGTGCCAGTAGTCGTAGAATCCTGAGCTCTGGAAACACCATATATTTT,CASSRRILSSGNTIYF,NA,TRBV19,NA,TRBJ1-3
TGTGCCAGCAGCTTAGGCCCCCTGAGCGGGAATAGCTACGAGCAGTACTTC,CASSLGPLSGNSYEQYF,NA,TRBV7-2,TRBD2,TRBJ2-7
TGTGCCAGCAAGCCCCCGAGACACCTCCCCTATGGCTACACCTTC,CASKPPRHLPYGYTF,NA,TRBV9,NA,TRBJ1-2
TGCGCCAGCAGCTTGGGGTCGGACAGTTTCGGTGAGACCCAGTACTTC,CASSLGSDSFGETQYF,few,TRBV5-1,NA,TRBJ2-5
TGTGCCAGCAGCGTAAACCCCCTGAGGGAAAGTCAATCTGAAGCTTTCTTT,CASSVNPLRESQSEAFF,NA,TRBV9,NA,TRBJ1-1
TGTGCCAGCAGTGAAGCGCAACAGGGAAGCAATCAGCCCCAGCATTTT,CASSEAQQGSNQPQHF,NA,TRBV2,NA,TRBJ1-5
TGCGCCAGCAGCTGGGGGGGGACTGAGACAGATACGCAGTATTTT,CASSWGGTETDTQYF,NA,TRBV5-1,TRBD2,TRBJ2-3
TGTGCCAGCAGTGATAACAGTGGCTACACCTTC,CASSDNSGYTF,NA,TRBV6-4,NA,TRBJ1-2
TGTGCCAGCAGCCGAGGACTAGCGGGAGCCTACAATGAGCAGTTCTTC,CASSRGLAGAYNEQFF,NA,TRBV7-9,TRBD2,TRBJ2-1
TGTGCCAGCAGTCCCATACGAGACACCGGAGAAAAACTGTTTTTT,CASSPIRDTGEKLFF,NA,TRBV27,NA,TRBJ1-4
TGTGCCAGCAGACACAGGGGGCGGACTGAAGCTTTCTTT,CASRHRGRTEAFF,NA,TRBV4-2,TRBD1,TRBJ1-1